The rows below give T cell receptor beta chains drawn from one sample of a study of shared clonotypes between healthy human individuals. The protocol was immunoSEQ multiplex PCR, while the TCRdb copy is restricted to in-frame clones and leaves out a portion. The profile shows 2.3 million or so clones, 80% to 95% of them singletons. Sequenced: naive CD4+ T cells from PBMCs. The source of these receptors is a man younger than 35 in good health. Some clones in this sample may be carry-over from other donors' samples. Each CDR3 is given with its conserved first and last residue. A D gene is named only where the DNA matches it firmly. Part of the rows lack a size; the others show once, few, many or a class for expanded clones.

TRBV11-2	.	TRBJ2-3	.	TGTGCCAGCAGCTTGAGGCTAGCCCTATACACAGATACGCAGTATTTT	CASSLRLALYTDTQYF
TRBV15	.	TRBJ2-5	.	TGTGCCACCAGCAGATCCAGGGGTGAGACCCAGTACTTC	CATSRSRGETQYF
TRBV15	.	TRBJ1-5	.	TGTGCCACTTCGGCCTCGGGGGGCAATCAGCCCCAGCATTTT	CATSASGGNQPQHF
TRBV28	.	TRBJ1-2	once	TGTGCCAGCAGCTCCCCAGGGGCCCCTTATGGCTACACCTTC	CASSSPGAPYGYTF
TRBV5-1	.	TRBJ1-2	.	TGCGCCAGCAGCTTAGGGGCCCCCGGCAGTAACTATGGCTACACCTTC	CASSLGAPGSNYGYTF
TRBV5-6	TRBD2	TRBJ2-7	.	TGTGCCAGCAGCTCTCCCGTGGGGGGGTACTCCTACGAGCAGTACTTC	CASSSPVGGYSYEQYF
TRBV9	.	TRBJ2-1	.	TGTGCCAGCAGCGTAGGCGCCGGGACCGACCTCTATGAGCAGTTCTTC	CASSVGAGTDLYEQFF
TRBV18	.	TRBJ2-7	.	TGTGCCAGCTCACTTGCAGGGGCCTACGAGCAGTACTTC	CASSLAGAYEQYF
TRBV5-4	TRBD2	TRBJ2-7	.	TGTGCCAGCAGCTTGGGACTAGCGGGAAATAATCAAGGCTACGAGCAGTACTTC	CASSLGLAGNNQGYEQYF
TRBV5-1	TRBD1	TRBJ2-5	.	TGCGCCAGCAGCTTAGACAGGGGCTGGGAGACCCAGTACTTC	CASSLDRGWETQYF
TRBV6-1	.	TRBJ2-1	.	TGTGCCAGCAGTGAATGGGACACCCGGGGTGAGCAGTTCTTC	CASSEWDTRGEQFF
TRBV18	TRBD2	TRBJ2-7	.	TGTGCCAGCTCACCAGAACTAGCGGGGTCCTACGAGCAGTACTTC	CASSPELAGSYEQYF
TRBV2	.	TRBJ2-3	.	TGTGCCAGCAGCGTCGACACAGATACGCAGTATTTT	CASSVDTDTQYF
TRBV7-2	.	TRBJ2-1	.	TGTGCCAGCAGCGTAACTAGGGGGGCTAGTGATGAGCAGTTCTTC	CASSVTRGASDEQFF
TRBV19	TRBD1	TRBJ1-1	.	TGTCGTAGACAGGGAATTGAAGCTTTCTTT	CRRQGIEAFF
TRBV7-2	.	TRBJ1-1	.	TGTGCCAGCAGCTTCAAGACAGCCCTAGAAGCTTTCTTT	CASSFKTALEAFF
TRBV19	TRBD1	TRBJ1-2	.	TGTGCCAGTAGTGCTGGAGGGACAGTCTCTTCCTCTAACTATGGCTACACCTTC	CASSAGGTVSSSNYGYTF
TRBV7-2	.	TRBJ2-2	.	TGTGCCAGCAGCCGACCCGGGGCGTCGGTCGCCGGGGAGCTGTTTTTT	CASSRPGASVAGELFF
TRBV18	.	TRBJ2-1	.	TGTGCCAGCTCACCAACCGGGAAACCCTACAATGAGCAGTTCTTC	CASSPTGKPYNEQFF
TRBV10-3	TRBD1	TRBJ2-7	.	TGTGCCATCAGCCGACGGGACAGAGGCACCTACGAGCAGTACTTC	CAISRRDRGTYEQYF
TRBV9	.	TRBJ1-2	.	TGTGCCAGCAGCGTAGCTGAGGGACCACATCAAGGCTACACCTTC	CASSVAEGPHQGYTF
TRBV28	.	TRBJ2-3	.	TGTGCCAGCAGGGCGCCAGCAGATACGCAGTATTTT	CASRAPADTQYF
TRBV9	.	TRBJ2-7	.	TGTGCCAGCAGCGTAGGGTGGAAAGCTTACGAGCAGTACTTC	CASSVGWKAYEQYF
TRBV5-6	.	TRBJ1-1	.	TGTGCCAGCACCCGGGACGAGGGGCGGAACACTGAAGCTTTCTTT	CASTRDEGRNTEAFF
TRBV6-5	.	TRBJ2-7	.	TGTGCCAGCAGGCAGGGGGGGAACTACGAGCAGTACTTC	CASRQGGNYEQYF
TRBV4-2	.	TRBJ2-2	.	TGTGCCAGCAGCCACTTACCCCCCGGCACACCTAACACCGGGGAGCTGTTTTTT	CASSHLPPGTPNTGELFF
TRBV5-1	.	TRBJ2-3	.	TGCGCCAGCAGCTTGGCCTCGGGCAGTTACACAGATACGCAGTATTTT	CASSLASGSYTDTQYF
TRBV28	.	TRBJ1-5	.	TGTGCCAGCCAGGTTACCTTAACGATAGGTGGCAATCAGCCCCAGCATTTT	CASQVTLTIGGNQPQHF
TRBV6-5	TRBD1	TRBJ2-7	.	TGTGCCAGCAGTTACTCAGGACAGGGCCCTAACTACGAGCAGTACTTC	CASSYSGQGPNYEQYF
TRBV6-1	TRBD1	TRBJ1-2	once	TGTGCCAGCAGTGTCACAGGGGCTAACTATGGCTACACCTTC	CASSVTGANYGYTF
TRBV7-9	TRBD1	TRBJ1-6	.	TGTGCCAGCAGCGCGCAGTTTACAGGGGCTAATTCACCCCTCCACTTT	CASSAQFTGANSPLHF
TRBV28	TRBD1	TRBJ1-5	.	TGTGCCAGCAGTTCGGGGACAGGGAATCAGCCCCAGCATTTT	CASSSGTGNQPQHF
TRBV2	.	TRBJ2-2	.	TGTGCCAGCAGTAAACAGGGAACGAACACCGGGGAGCTGTTTTTT	CASSKQGTNTGELFF
TRBV28	.	TRBJ1-1	.	TGTGCCAGCAGTTTCGTCACCTTGAACACTGAAGCTTTCTTT	CASSFVTLNTEAFF
TRBV6-1	.	TRBJ2-3	.	TGTGCCAGCAGTGAGCCATGGAGGGGAGTAAGCACAGATACGCAGTATTTT	CASSEPWRGVSTDTQYF
TRBV9	.	TRBJ2-7	.	TGTGCCAGCAGCGTAGGGGGGGACAGAGACTACGAGCAGTACTTC	CASSVGGDRDYEQYF
TRBV9	.	TRBJ2-2	.	TGTGCCAGCAGCGTAGTCGGCGGGGAGCTGTTTTTT	CASSVVGGELFF
TRBV18	TRBD2	TRBJ2-7	.	TGTGCCAGCTCACCAACCACTAGCGGGTCGTTCTACGAGCAGTACTTC	CASSPTTSGSFYEQYF
TRBV6-5	.	TRBJ2-2	.	TGTGCCAGCACACAACAGGTGACCGGGGAGCTGTTTTTT	CASTQQVTGELFF
TRBV14	.	TRBJ2-7	.	TGTGCCAGCAGCGGTCTTGGGTACGAGCAGTACTTC	CASSGLGYEQYF
TRBV18	TRBD2	TRBJ2-3	.	TGTGCCAGCTCACCGACGACTAGCGGAAGAGATACGCAGTATTTT	CASSPTTSGRDTQYF
TRBV7-2	.	TRBJ2-3	.	TGTGCCAGCAGCTTAGGGGCGGGTTTCACAGATACGCAGTATTTT	CASSLGAGFTDTQYF
TRBV10-1	.	TRBJ1-3	.	TGCGCCAGCAGTGAGTCAGGGGGAAGAAACACCATATATTTT	CASSESGGRNTIYF
TRBV29-1	.	TRBJ2-3	once	TGCAGCGGCATTAGTGGCGGGACAGATACGCAGTATTTT	CSGISGGTDTQYF
TRBV5-1	TRBD2	TRBJ2-2	.	TGCGCCAGCAGCGCGGGACTAGCGGCCGGCATCGGGGAGCTGTTTTTT	CASSAGLAAGIGELFF
TRBV25-1	.	TRBJ2-7	.	TGTGCCAGCAGTGACAGGGCCCACTACGAGCAGTACTTC	CASSDRAHYEQYF
TRBV11-2	.	TRBJ2-2	.	TGTGCCAGCAGCTTAGTGTTCGGGGAGCTGTTTTTT	CASSLVFGELFF
TRBV5-8	TRBD1	TRBJ1-5	.	TGTGCCAGCAGCTTAAGGACAGGCCAGCCCCAGCATTTT	CASSLRTGQPQHF
TRBV2	.	TRBJ2-5	.	TGTGCCAGCACGGGAGTGGGGGCGCCCGGGGAGACCCAGTACTTC	CASTGVGAPGETQYF
TRBV2	.	TRBJ1-4	.	TGTGCCAGCAGTGAGGAAGAGTTACGAAAAAAACTGTTTTTT	CASSEEELRKKLFF
TRBV6-5	TRBD2	TRBJ2-7	.	TGTGCCAGCAAAGGTGGGGCGGGAGCCTCCTACGAGCAGTACTTC	CASKGGAGASYEQYF
TRBV5-6	.	TRBJ2-2	once	TGTGCCAGCAGCTTGTCCCCGGGGGCAAACACCGGGGAGCTGTTTTTT	CASSLSPGANTGELFF
TRBV12-5	TRBD2	TRBJ2-2	.	TGTGCTAGTGGTTGGGCTGCTAGCGGGAACACCGGGGAGCTGTTTTTT	CASGWAASGNTGELFF
TRBV9	.	TRBJ2-3	.	TGTGCCAGCAGCGTCACGCGGCTCTCGGATACGCAGTATTTT	CASSVTRLSDTQYF